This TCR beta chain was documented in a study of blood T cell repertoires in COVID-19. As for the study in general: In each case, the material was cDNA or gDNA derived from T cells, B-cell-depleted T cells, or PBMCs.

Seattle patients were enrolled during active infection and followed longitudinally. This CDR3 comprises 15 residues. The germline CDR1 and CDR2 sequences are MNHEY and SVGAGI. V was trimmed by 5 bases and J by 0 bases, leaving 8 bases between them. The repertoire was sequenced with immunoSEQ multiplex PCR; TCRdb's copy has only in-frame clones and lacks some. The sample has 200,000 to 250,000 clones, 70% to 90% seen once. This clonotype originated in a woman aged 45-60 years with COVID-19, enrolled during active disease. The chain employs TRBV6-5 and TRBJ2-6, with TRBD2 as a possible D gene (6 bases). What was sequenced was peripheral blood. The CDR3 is CASSRGGSGANVLTF. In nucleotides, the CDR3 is TGTGCCAGCAGTAGGGGAGGCTCTGGGGCCAACGTCCTGACTTTC.